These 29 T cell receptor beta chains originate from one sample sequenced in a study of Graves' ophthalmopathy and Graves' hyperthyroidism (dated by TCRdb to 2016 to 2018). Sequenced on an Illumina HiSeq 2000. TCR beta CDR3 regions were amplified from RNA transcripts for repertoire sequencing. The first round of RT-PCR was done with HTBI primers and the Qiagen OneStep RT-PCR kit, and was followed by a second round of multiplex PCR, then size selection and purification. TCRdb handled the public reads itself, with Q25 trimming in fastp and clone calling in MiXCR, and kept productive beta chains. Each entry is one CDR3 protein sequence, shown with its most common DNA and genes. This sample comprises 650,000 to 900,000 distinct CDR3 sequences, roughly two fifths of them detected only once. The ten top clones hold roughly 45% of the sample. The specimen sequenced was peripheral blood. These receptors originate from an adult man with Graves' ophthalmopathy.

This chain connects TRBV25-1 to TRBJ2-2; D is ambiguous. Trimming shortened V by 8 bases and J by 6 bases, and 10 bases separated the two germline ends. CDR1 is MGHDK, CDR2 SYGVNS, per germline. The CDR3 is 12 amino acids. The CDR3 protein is CASLGFSGELFF. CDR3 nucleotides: TGTGCCAGCTTGGGGTTCTCCGGGGAGCTGTTTTTT.

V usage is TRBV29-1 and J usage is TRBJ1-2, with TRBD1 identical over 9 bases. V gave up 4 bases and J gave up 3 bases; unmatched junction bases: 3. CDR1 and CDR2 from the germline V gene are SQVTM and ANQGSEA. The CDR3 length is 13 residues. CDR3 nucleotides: TGCAGCGTTGCCGACAGGGGGGACTATGGCTACACCTTC. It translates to CSVADRGDYGYTF.

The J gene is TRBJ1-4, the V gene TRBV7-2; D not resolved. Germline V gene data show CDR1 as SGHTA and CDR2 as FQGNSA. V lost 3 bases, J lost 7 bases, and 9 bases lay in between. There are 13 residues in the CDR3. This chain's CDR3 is CASSLAGVEKLFF. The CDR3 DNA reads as TGTGCCAGCAGCTTGGCCGGGGTTGAAAAACTGTTTTTT.

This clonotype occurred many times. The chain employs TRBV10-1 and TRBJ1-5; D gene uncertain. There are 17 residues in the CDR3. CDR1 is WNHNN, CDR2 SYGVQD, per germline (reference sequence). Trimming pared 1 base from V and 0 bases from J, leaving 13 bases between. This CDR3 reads CASSECQVADSNQPQHF. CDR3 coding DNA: TGCGCCAGCAGTGAGTGCCAGGTGGCGGATAGCAATCAGCCCCAGCATTTT.

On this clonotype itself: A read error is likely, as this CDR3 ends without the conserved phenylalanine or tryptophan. CDR3: CASSAGVDGYTS. CDR3 nucleotide sequence: TGTGCCAGCAGTGCAGGGGTCGATGGCTACACCTCC. The chain uses TRBV2 and TRBJ1-2; the D gene is possibly TRBD1 (6 bases). V lost 4 bases, J lost 6 bases, and 9 bases lay in between. Germline CDR1 and CDR2: SNHLY and FYNNEI. The CDR3 extends over 12 amino acids.

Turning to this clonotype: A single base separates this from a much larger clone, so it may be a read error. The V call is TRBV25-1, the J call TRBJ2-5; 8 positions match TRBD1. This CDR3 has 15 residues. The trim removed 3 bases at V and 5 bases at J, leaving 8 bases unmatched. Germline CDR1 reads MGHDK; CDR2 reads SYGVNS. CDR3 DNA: TGTGCCAGCAGTGACCCCAGGGGGCGCGGGGAGACCCAGTACTTC. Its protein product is CASSDPRGRGETQYF.

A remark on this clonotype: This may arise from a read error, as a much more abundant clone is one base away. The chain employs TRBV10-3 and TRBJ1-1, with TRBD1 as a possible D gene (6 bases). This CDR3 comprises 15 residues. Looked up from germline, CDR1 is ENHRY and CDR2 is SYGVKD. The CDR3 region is CAVSERQALNTEAFF. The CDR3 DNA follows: TGTGCCGTCAGTGAACGACAGGCACTGAACACTGAAGCTTTCTTT.

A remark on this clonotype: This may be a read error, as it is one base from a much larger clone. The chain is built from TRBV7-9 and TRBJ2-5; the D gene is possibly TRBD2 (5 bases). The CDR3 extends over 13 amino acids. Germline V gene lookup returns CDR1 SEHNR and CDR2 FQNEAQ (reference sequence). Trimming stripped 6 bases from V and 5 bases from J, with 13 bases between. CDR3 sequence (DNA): TGTGCCAGCAGACTTCCGGGCGGGGAGACCCAGTACTTC. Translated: CASRLPGGETQYF.

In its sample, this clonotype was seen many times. The CDR3 nucleotides read TGCGCCAGCAGCCAACCGACGGCGAACACTGAAGCTTTCTTT. Translating it yields CASSQPTANTEAFF. The V call is TRBV4-1, the J call TRBJ1-1; no clear D gene. Germline lookup yields CDR1 MGHRA and CDR2 YSYEKL. Trimming removed 2 bases from V and 1 base from J, with 8 bases in between. The CDR3 totals 14 residues.

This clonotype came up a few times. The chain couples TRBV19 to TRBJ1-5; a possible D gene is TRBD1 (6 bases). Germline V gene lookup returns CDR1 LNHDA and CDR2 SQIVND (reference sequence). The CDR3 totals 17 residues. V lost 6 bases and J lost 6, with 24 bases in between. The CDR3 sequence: CASRDLRQTRGGQPQHF. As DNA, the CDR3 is TGTGCCAGTAGGGACCTCCGACAGACAAGAGGGGGTCAGCCCCAGCATTTT.

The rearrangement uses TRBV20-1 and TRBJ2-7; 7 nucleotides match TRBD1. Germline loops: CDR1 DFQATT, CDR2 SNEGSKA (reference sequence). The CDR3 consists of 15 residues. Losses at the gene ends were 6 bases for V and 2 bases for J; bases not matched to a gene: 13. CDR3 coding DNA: TGCAGTGCCCAATATCGGGGACAGCTACCCTACGAGCAGTACTTC. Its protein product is CSAQYRGQLPYEQYF.

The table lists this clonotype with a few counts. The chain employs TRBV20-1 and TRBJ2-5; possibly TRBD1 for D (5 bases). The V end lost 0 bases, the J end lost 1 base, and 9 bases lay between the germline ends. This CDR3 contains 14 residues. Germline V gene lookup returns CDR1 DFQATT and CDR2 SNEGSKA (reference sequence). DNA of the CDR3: TGCAGTGCTAGAGATTACAGGTTCCAAGAGACCCAGTACTTC. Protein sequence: CSARDYRFQETQYF.

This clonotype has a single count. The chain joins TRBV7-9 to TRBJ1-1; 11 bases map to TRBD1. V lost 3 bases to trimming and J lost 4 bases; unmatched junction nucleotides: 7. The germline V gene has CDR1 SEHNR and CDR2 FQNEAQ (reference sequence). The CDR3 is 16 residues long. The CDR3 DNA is TGTGCCAGCAGCTTCCATCCGGACAGGGGGCTCACTGAAGCTTTCTTT. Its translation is CASSFHPDRGLTEAFF.

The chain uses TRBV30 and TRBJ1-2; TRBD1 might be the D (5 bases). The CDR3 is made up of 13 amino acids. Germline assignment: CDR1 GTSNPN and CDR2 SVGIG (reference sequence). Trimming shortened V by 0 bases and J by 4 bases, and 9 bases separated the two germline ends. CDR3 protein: CAWSVRQSYGYTF. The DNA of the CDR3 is TGTGCCTGGAGTGTACGACAGTCCTATGGCTACACCTTC.

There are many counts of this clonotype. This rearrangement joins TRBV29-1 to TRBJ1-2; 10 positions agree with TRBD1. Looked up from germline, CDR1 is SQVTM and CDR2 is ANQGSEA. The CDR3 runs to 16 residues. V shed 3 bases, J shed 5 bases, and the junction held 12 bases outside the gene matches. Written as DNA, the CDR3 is TGCAGCGTTGATAGCCGGGACAGGGGAAGATCGTATGGCTACACCTTC. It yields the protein CSVDSRDRGRSYGYTF.

In DNA form, the CDR3 reads TGCAGCGGGGGGCCCACAGATACGCAGTATTTT. It translates to CSGGPTDTQYF. The chain combines TRBV29-1 with TRBJ2-3; possibly TRBD1 for D (6 bases). V was trimmed by 7 bases and J by 2 bases, leaving 7 bases between them. The CDR3 has 11 residues. Per the germline V gene, CDR1 is SQVTM and CDR2 is ANQGSEA.

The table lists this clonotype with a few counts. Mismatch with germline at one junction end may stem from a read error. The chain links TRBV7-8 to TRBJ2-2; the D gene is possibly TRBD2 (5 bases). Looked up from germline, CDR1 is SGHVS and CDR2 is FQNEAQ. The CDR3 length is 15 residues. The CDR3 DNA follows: TGTGCCAGCAGCGACGACACTACCAACACCGGGAAGCTGTTTTTT. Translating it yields CASSDDTTNTGKLFF.

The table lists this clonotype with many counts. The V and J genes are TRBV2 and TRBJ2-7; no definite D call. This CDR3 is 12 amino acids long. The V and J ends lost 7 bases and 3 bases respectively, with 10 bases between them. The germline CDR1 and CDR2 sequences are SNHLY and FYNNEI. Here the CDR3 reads CASTQLGYEQYF. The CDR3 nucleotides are TGTGCCAGCACCCAGCTCGGCTACGAGCAGTACTTC.

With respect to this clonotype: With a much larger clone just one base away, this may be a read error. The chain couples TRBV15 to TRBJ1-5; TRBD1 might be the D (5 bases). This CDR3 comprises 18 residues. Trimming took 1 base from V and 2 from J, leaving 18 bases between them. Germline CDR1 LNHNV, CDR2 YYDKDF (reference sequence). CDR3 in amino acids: CATSRGGTPVGGNQPQHF. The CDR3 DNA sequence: TGTGCCACCAGCAGAGGAGGGACGCCGGTAGGGGGCAATCAGCCCCAGCATTTT. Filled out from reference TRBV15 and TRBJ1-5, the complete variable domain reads DAMVIQNPRYQVTQFGKPVTLSCSQTLNHNVMYWYQQKSSQAPKLLFHYYDKDFNNEADTPDNFQSRRPNTSFCFLDIRSPGLGDTAMYLCATSRGGTPVGGNQPQHFGDGTRLSIL.

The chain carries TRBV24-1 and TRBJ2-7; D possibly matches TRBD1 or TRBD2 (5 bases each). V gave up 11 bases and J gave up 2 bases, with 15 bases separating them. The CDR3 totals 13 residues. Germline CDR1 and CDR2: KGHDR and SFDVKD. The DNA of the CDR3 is TGTGCCAGCTCACCGGGACGGCCCTACGAGCAGTACTTC. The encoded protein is CASSPGRPYEQYF.

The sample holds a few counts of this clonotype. CDR3 nucleotides: TGTGCCAGCAGCTGGTTACCGGGACAGGGAAATGAAAAACTGTTTTTT. Its protein is CASSWLPGQGNEKLFF. This sequence joins TRBV5-5 and TRBJ1-4; TRBD1 matches at 9 bases. The CDR3 totals 16 residues. V was clipped by 3 bases and J by 5 bases; unmatched bases: 8. Germline values: CDR1 SGHKS, CDR2 YYEKEE (reference sequence). Supplemented by reference TRBV5-5 and TRBJ1-4, the full variable domain reads DAGVTQSPTHLIKTRGQQVTLRCSPISGHKSVSWYQQVLGQGPQFIFQYYEKEERGRGNFPDRFSARQFPNYSSELNVNALLLGDSALYLCASSWLPGQGNEKLFFGSGTQLSVL.

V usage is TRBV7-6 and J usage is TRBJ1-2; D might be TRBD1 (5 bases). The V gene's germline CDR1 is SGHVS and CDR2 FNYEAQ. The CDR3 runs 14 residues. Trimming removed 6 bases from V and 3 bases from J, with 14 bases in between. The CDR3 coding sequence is TGTGCCAGCAGTTATCTTGGCAGGGACTATGGCTACACCTTC. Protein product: CASSYLGRDYGYTF.

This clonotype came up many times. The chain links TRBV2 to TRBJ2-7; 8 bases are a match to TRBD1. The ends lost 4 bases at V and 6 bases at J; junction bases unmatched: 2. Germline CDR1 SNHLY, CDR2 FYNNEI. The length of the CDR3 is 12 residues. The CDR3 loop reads CASSGTGSEQYF. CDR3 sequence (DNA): TGTGCCAGCAGTGGGACAGGGTCCGAGCAGTACTTC.

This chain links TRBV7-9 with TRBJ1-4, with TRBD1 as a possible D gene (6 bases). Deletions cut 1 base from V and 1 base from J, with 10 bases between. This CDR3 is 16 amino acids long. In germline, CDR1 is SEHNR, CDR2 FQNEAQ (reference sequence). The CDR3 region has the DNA TGTGCCAGCAGCTTAGGAGGAGGGGGAACTAATGAAAAACTGTTTTTT. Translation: CASSLGGGGTNEKLFF.

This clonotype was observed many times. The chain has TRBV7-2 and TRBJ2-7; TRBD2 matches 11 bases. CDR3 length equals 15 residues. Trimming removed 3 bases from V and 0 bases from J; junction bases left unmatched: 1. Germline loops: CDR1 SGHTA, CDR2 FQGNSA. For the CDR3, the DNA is TGTGCCAGCAGCTTCGGGACTAGCGGCTCCTACGAGCAGTACTTC. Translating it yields CASSFGTSGSYEQYF.

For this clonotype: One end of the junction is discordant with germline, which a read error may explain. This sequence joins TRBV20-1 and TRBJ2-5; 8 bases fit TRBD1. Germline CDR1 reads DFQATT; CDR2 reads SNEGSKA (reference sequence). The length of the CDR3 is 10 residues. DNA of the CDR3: TGCAGTGCTAGGACAGGGGCGACGAACTTC. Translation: CSARTGATNF.

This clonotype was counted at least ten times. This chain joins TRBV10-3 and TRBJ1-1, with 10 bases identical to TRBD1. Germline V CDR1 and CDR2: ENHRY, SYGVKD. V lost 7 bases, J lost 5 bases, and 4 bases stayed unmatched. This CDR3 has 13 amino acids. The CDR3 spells CAIKGTGETEAFF. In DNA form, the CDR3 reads TGTGCCATCAAAGGGACAGGGGAGACTGAAGCTTTCTTT.

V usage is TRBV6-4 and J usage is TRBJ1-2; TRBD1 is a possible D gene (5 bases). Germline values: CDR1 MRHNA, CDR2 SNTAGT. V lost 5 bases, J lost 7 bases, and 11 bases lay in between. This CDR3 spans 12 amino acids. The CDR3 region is CASSSPGLGYTF. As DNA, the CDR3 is TGTGCCAGCAGTTCACCGGGACTTGGCTACACCTTC.

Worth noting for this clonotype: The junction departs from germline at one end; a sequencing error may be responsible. CDR3: CASSGADRRYEQYF. The CDR3 DNA sequence: TGTGCCAGCAGTGGAGCGGATAGAAGGTACGAGCAGTACTTC. The gene calls are TRBV10-3 and TRBJ2-7; D might be TRBD2 (5 bases). Germline lookup yields CDR1 ENHRY and CDR2 SYGVKD. CDR3 size: 14 residues.